These 17 T cell receptor beta chains were sequenced from one sample in a study of T cell changes during pregnancy in multiple sclerosis. TCRdb's table, derived via immunoSEQ multiplex PCR, lists solely in-frame clones and lacks some. This sample has approximately 46,000 clones; 80% to 95% occur once, and the top ten carry approximately 2.9%. This sample comprised CD8+ T cells from peripheral blood mononuclear cells, obtained in the second trimester of pregnancy. The receptors were sampled from a female donor with multiple sclerosis, enrolled in a pregnancy study.

This chain connects TRBV19 to TRBJ1-2; the D is unclear. The V end lost 4 bases, the J end lost 2 bases, and 11 bases lay between the germline ends. There are 14 residues in the CDR3. Germline CDR1 and CDR2: LNHDA and SQIVND (reference sequence). The CDR3 region has the DNA TGTGCCAGTAGTACCTCCCCCTCGAACTATGGCTACACCTTC. This sequence encodes CASSTSPSNYGYTF.

This clone has ten or more counts. J is TRBJ1-1 and V is TRBV25-1, with 7 bases that match TRBD1. The CDR3 spans 14 residues. Looked up from germline, CDR1 is MGHDK and CDR2 is SYGVNS. Trimming cost V 3 bases and J 4 bases; bases outside gene matches: 5. The CDR3 bases are TGTGCCAGCAGTGAGCTGGGACAGATCACTGAAGCTTTCTTT. Translated: CASSELGQITEAFF.

This clone was counted a single time. The genes are TRBV13 and TRBJ2-3; 7 nucleotides agree with TRBD2. The CDR3 covers 16 residues. V trimming: 0 bases; J trimming: 6 bases; junction bases outside the gene matches: 9. Germline V lookup: CDR1 PRHDT, CDR2 FYEKMQ (reference sequence). The CDR3 loop is CASSLGPSGGGDTQYF. The CDR3 bases are TGTGCCAGCAGCTTAGGTCCTAGCGGCGGCGGGGATACGCAGTATTTT.

V gene TRBV30 combines with J gene TRBJ2-2; TRBD1 agrees at 9 bases. Per germline, CDR1 GTSNPN and CDR2 SVGIG (reference sequence). The CDR3 sequence is 11 residues long. V trimming: 8 bases; J trimming: 7 bases; junction bases outside the gene matches: 2. The CDR3 here is CAGQGRGELFF. DNA of the CDR3: TGTGCCGGACAGGGGCGCGGGGAGCTGTTTTTT.

The chain recombines TRBV5-1 with TRBJ2-7, with 7 bases aligning to TRBD1. The CDR3 length is 15 residues. Germline CDR1 SGHRS, CDR2 YFSETQ. The ends lost 4 bases at V and 1 base at J; junction bases unmatched: 8. The CDR3 DNA reads as TGCGCCAGCAGCAAACCGGGACAGAGTTCCTACGAGCAGTACTTC. Its translation: CASSKPGQSSYEQYF.

J is TRBJ2-1 and V is TRBV7-3; D gene unclear. The germline gives CDR1 SGHTA, CDR2 FQGTGA. The CDR3 is 13 residues long. Deletions cut 0 bases from V and 6 bases from J, with 6 bases between. The CDR3 nucleotides are TGTGCCAGCAGCTTAACCGTATTCAATGAGCAGTTCTTC. It encodes CASSLTVFNEQFF. The full variable domain, with the rest looked up from reference TRBV7-3 and TRBJ2-1, is GAGVSQTPSNKVTEKGKYVELRCDPISGHTALYWYRQSLGQGPEFLIYFQGTGAADDSGLPNDRFFAVRPEGSVSTLKIQRTERGDSAVYLCASSLTVFNEQFFGPGTRLTVL.

CDR3 sequence (DNA): TGTGCCAGCAGTTATCAGTACGAGCAGTACTTC. It specifies CASSYQYEQYF. The rearrangement joins TRBV27 to TRBJ2-7; D not resolved. CDR3 length equals 11 residues. V lost 4 bases and J lost 4, with 5 bases in between. Per germline, CDR1 MNHEY and CDR2 SMNVEV (reference sequence).

The V call is TRBV6-5, the J call TRBJ1-5; D might be TRBD1 (6 bases). The V end lost 5 bases, the J end lost 2 bases, and 10 bases lay between the germline ends. The CDR3 runs to 14 residues. The germline gives CDR1 MNHEY, CDR2 SVGAGI. The CDR3 region has the DNA TGTGCCAGCAGTCAGGGGCCCGGCAATCAGCCCCAGCATTTT. Its translation: CASSQGPGNQPQHF.

This chain joins TRBV9 and TRBJ1-2; D is possibly TRBD1 (5 bases). Germline values: CDR1 SGDLS, CDR2 YYNGEE. The CDR3 is made up of 15 amino acids. Between the trimmed V and J ends, which lost 3 bases and 2 bases, there was a span of 14 bases. The chain's CDR3 is CASSAPGAGNYGYTF. The CDR3 DNA is TGTGCCAGCAGCGCCCCTGGGGCGGGGAACTATGGCTACACCTTC.

J is TRBJ1-1 and V is TRBV6-5; 8 bases agree with TRBD1. Germline CDR1 MNHEY, CDR2 SVGAGI. This CDR3 has 15 amino acids. Losses at the gene ends were 3 bases for V and 3 bases for J; bases not matched to a gene: 6. CDR3 DNA: TGTGCCAGCAGTTATAACAACAGGGGGGACACTGAAGCTTTCTTT. Protein: CASSYNNRGDTEAFF.

The chain recombines TRBV2 with TRBJ2-7; TRBD1 agrees at 9 bases. The CDR3 runs to 14 residues. After removal of 7 bases from V and 3 bases from J, the junction contained 7 bases not matched to a gene. From germline, CDR1 is SNHLY and CDR2 FYNNEI. CDR3: CASIEGTGLYEQYF. In DNA form, the CDR3 reads TGTGCCAGCATCGAAGGGACAGGGCTCTACGAGCAGTACTTC.

V gene TRBV9 combines with J gene TRBJ2-1; 8 nucleotides align to TRBD1. The CDR3 sequence is 16 residues long. The V gene end was trimmed by 1 base and the J gene end by 2 bases; junction bases not matched to a gene: 5. The germline CDR1 and CDR2 sequences are SGDLS and YYNGEE. For the CDR3, the DNA is TGTGCCAGCAGCGTAAACAGGGGGGCCCCCTACAATGAGCAGTTCTTC. Protein sequence: CASSVNRGAPYNEQFF.

The chain recombines TRBV9 with TRBJ2-3; no firm D call. V lost 0 bases and J 1 base, leaving 6 bases between the germline ends. Germline CDR1 reads SGDLS; CDR2 reads YYNGEE. The CDR3 has 14 amino acids. The CDR3: CASSVATGTDTQYF. CDR3 coding DNA: TGTGCCAGCAGCGTAGCTACTGGCACAGATACGCAGTATTTT. The variable domain in full, with the rest retrieved from reference TRBV9 and TRBJ2-3, is DSGVTQTPKHLITATGQRVTLRCSPRSGDLSVYWYQQSLDQGLQFLIQYYNGEERAKGNILERFSAQQFPDLHSELNLSSLELGDSALYFCASSVATGTDTQYFGPGTRLTVL.

In this sample, this clone turned up a few times. The CDR3 DNA sequence: TGCAGTTCAGGGGATGGCTACACCTTC. Translated, it gives CSSGDGYTF. The V call is TRBV20-1, the J call TRBJ1-2, with D possibly being TRBD1 (6 bases). Trimming removed 8 bases from V and 6 bases from J, with 7 bases in between. Germline V lookup: CDR1 DFQATT, CDR2 SNEGSKA (reference sequence). This CDR3 is built from 9 residues.

CDR3 in DNA: TGTGCCAGCAGCTCACCTCCGGACAGGGGGCCGCAAGAGACCCAGTACTTC. It encodes CASSSPPDRGPQETQYF. The chain combines TRBV11-2 with TRBJ2-5; 11 bases match TRBD1. This CDR3 contains 17 residues. From germline, CDR1 is SGHAT and CDR2 FQNNGV. Trimming cost V 4 bases and J 2 bases; bases outside gene matches: 9.

The rearrangement links TRBV11-2 to TRBJ2-7, with D perhaps matching TRBD1 (6 bases). From germline, CDR1 is SGHAT and CDR2 FQNNGV. The CDR3 consists of 16 residues. Trimming pared 5 bases from V and 0 bases from J, leaving 17 bases between. For the CDR3, the DNA is TGTGCCAGCAGCGCCCCGGGACAAGGTATCTCCTACGAGCAGTACTTC. Translation gives CASSAPGQGISYEQYF.

The chain combines TRBV6-6 with TRBJ2-3, with D possibly matching TRBD2 (5 bases). Germline CDR1 MNHNY, CDR2 SVGAGI (reference sequence). There are 12 residues in the CDR3. V was shortened by 6 bases and J by 9 bases, with 13 bases between the two germline ends. The CDR3 here is CASSPDGETQYF. As DNA, the CDR3 is TGTGCCAGCAGCCCCGACGGGGAGACGCAGTATTTT.